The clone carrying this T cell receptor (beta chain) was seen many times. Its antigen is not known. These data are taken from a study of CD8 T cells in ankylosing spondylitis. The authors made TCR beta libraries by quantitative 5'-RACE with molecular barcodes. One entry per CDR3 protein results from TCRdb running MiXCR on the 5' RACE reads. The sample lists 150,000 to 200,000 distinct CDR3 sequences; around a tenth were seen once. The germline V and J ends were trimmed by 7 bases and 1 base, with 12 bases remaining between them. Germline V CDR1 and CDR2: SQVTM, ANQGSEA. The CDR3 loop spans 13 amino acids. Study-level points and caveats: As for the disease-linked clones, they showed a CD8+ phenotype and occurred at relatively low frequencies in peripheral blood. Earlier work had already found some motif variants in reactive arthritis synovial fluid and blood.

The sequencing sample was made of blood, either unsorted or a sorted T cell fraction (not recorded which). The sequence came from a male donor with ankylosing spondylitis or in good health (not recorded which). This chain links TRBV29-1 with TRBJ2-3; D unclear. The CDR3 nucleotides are TGCAGCGGTTGGCCGTGGGGCACAGATACGCAGTATTTT. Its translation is CSGWPWGTDTQYF.